This T cell receptor beta chain was captured in a study of blood T cells in healthy people across ages. This clonotype turned up a few times. The antigen is unknown. General study points: Higher diversity and more naive CD4+ cells were features of long-lived donors, compared to aged donors. Strong correlation existed between TCR beta diversity and naive T cell percentage.

Germline V gives CDR1 SGHRS, CDR2 YFSETQ. The V gene lost 0 bases and the J gene lost 1 base, with 10 bases spanning the gap. The CDR3 contains 15 residues. The use of a sample-barcoded 5' primer and a J-beta primer mix characterized a second PCR of about 6 to 12 cycles. Every sample returned 3 million or more CDR3-containing paired-end reads. TCRdb recomputed calls from the 5' RACE reads with MiXCR, one row per CDR3 protein. The sample holds 1.5 million to 2 million distinct CDR3 sequences; roughly 27% are singletons and the top ten take 6.5% to 8.5%. The gene calls are TRBV5-1 and TRBJ2-5; a possible D gene is TRBD1 (6 bases). The sequence was collected from a young woman in good health. The sample consisted of blood. CDR3 loop: CASSLGGQPQETQYF. In nucleotides, the CDR3 is TGCGCCAGCAGCTTGGGCGGACAGCCCCAAGAGACCCAGTACTTC.